This paragraph covers one T cell receptor beta chain sequence. The target antigen is unknown. Using immunoSEQ multiplex PCR, the repertoire was profiled, and TCRdb retains in-frame clones only, with some absent. The sample has roughly 46,000 clones, roughly four fifths seen once. The record originates from a study of radiotherapy plus CTLA-4 blockade in lung cancer. The study's findings and limits: Researchers report tumor-derived TCR clones expanding in blood after radiotherapy plus ipilimumab.

V was cut by 3 bases and J by 0 bases, with 9 bases left in between. Germline V gene data show CDR1 as ENHRY and CDR2 as SYGVKD. This CDR3 comprises 16 residues. The chain has TRBV10-3 and TRBJ2-6, with a tentative D call TRBD1 (6 bases). The sequence derives from a human donor with non-small cell lung cancer who had stable disease on radiotherapy plus ipilimumab. The material sequenced was peripheral blood, taken from a patient treated with radiotherapy plus ipilimumab. CDR3 sequence (DNA): TGTGCCATCAGTGACAGGGGCAACTCTGGGGCCAACGTCCTGACTTTC. It yields the protein CAISDRGNSGANVLTF.